The 21 T cell receptor beta chains in this list originate from one sample, sequenced in a study of blood T cell repertoires in COVID-19. Measured with immunoSEQ multiplex PCR; TCRdb has only the in-frame clones, and not every one. This sample yields about 110,000 clones, of which roughly 79% are seen a single time; 16% belongs to the top ten. The sample comprised peripheral blood. Receptors were obtained from a woman older than 75 with active or convalescent COVID-19.

The V call is TRBV18, the J call TRBJ2-1, with unresolved D. Germline loops: CDR1 KGHSH, CDR2 LQKENI. This CDR3 contains 13 residues. Trimming stripped 7 bases from V and 5 bases from J, with 12 bases between. CDR3 nucleotide sequence: TGTGCCAGCTGCTCGCTAGTTAACAATGAGCAGTTCTTC. Its protein product is CASCSLVNNEQFF.

This chain connects TRBV6-1 to TRBJ2-1, with a weak D call TRBD1 (6 bases). Trimming took 2 bases from V and 10 from J, leaving 24 bases between them. CDR3 length equals 17 residues. From germline, CDR1 is MNHNS and CDR2 SASEGT. The CDR3 DNA is TGTGCCAGCAGTGAACGGACGGTGCTAGTGGTGGGACAAGAGCAGTTCTTC. Protein product: CASSERTVLVVGQEQFF.

The chain carries TRBV5-1 and TRBJ2-1; 9 nucleotides match TRBD2. The CDR3 runs 16 residues. Trimming cost V 1 base and J 8 bases; bases outside gene matches: 10. Germline values: CDR1 SGHRS, CDR2 YFSETQ. CDR3 DNA: TGCGCCAGCAGCTTGATTGGCGGGAGGGCCATCGATGAGCAGTTCTTC. Translated, it gives CASSLIGGRAIDEQFF. Together with reference TRBV5-1 and TRBJ2-1, the CDR3 gives the full variable domain: KAGVTQTPRYLIKTRGQQVTLSCSPISGHRSVSWYQQTPGQGLQFLFEYFSETQRNKGNFPGRFSGRQFSNSRSEMNVSTLELGDSALYLCASSLIGGRAIDEQFFGPGTRLTVL.

This chain joins TRBV9 and TRBJ2-2; 13 bases are a match to TRBD2. The CDR3 is 15 amino acids. Germline V gives CDR1 SGDLS, CDR2 YYNGEE. V lost 4 bases and J lost 7; bases outside the gene matches: 4. CDR3 nucleotide sequence: TGTGCCAGCAGCCCCAGGACTAGCGGGAGCGGGGAGCTGTTTTTT. Encoded protein: CASSPRTSGSGELFF.

CDR3 sequence: CATSSGSHTGELFF. The CDR3 coding sequence is TGTGCCACCAGCAGCGGGAGCCACACCGGGGAGCTGTTTTTT. The chain recombines TRBV15 with TRBJ2-2; a weak D match, TRBD2 (6 bases). The CDR3 sequence is 14 residues long. Germline V gives CDR1 LNHNV, CDR2 YYDKDF (reference sequence). With 3 bases removed from V and 3 bases from J, the gap between germline ends came to 8 bases.

This chain links TRBV28 with TRBJ2-7; D perhaps matches TRBD1 (6 bases). Germline CDR1 and CDR2: MDHEN and SYDVKM. The CDR3 spans 14 residues. V shed 8 bases and J shed 2 bases, with 16 bases lying between them. The CDR3 spells CASALVGGAYEQYF. Here the CDR3 DNA reads TGTGCCAGCGCACTGGTAGGGGGAGCCTACGAGCAGTACTTC.

This chain connects TRBV5-1 to TRBJ1-1; TRBD1 matches at 7 bases. Germline-derived CDR1 and CDR2 are SGHRS and YFSETQ. The CDR3 is 16 amino acids. V dropped 6 bases and J dropped 6; count of bases not matched to a gene: 17. The CDR3 reads CASTQGVGAVGAEAFF. For the CDR3, the DNA is TGCGCCAGCACCCAGGGGGTAGGGGCCGTGGGGGCTGAAGCTTTCTTT.

This chain joins TRBV7-9 and TRBJ2-2; 10 bases agree with TRBD2. Per germline, CDR1 SEHNR and CDR2 FQNEAQ (reference sequence). V was pared by 6 bases and J by 0 bases, with 7 bases of the junction left unmatched. This CDR3 contains 17 residues. The DNA of the CDR3 is TGTGCCAGCAGGCGCAAGCTAGCGGGGGCGAACACCGGGGAGCTGTTTTTT. The encoded protein is CASRRKLAGANTGELFF.

This clone has at least ten counts. The chain carries TRBV18 and TRBJ2-5, with D possibly TRBD1 on 6 matching bases. The V gene's germline CDR1 is KGHSH and CDR2 LQKENI. The CDR3 has 14 residues. Trimming shortened V by 2 bases and J by 4 bases, and 11 bases separated the two germline ends. The CDR3 DNA follows: TGTGCCAGCTCACCAGGGAGACAGGTAGAGACCCAGTACTTC. Translating gives CASSPGRQVETQYF.

The V gene is TRBV15, the J gene TRBJ1-5; TRBD1 might be the D (6 bases). Trimming took off 0 bases at V and 1 base at J, with 10 bases between the two ends. The CDR3 is made up of 16 amino acids. Germline V gene lookup returns CDR1 LNHNV and CDR2 YYDKDF (reference sequence). The CDR3 coding sequence is TGTGCCACCAGCAGAGACTTAACAGGGAGCAATCAGCCCCAGCATTTT. This gives the protein CATSRDLTGSNQPQHF.

V is TRBV5-1 and J is TRBJ2-2, with 8 bases that match TRBD2. Germline lookup yields CDR1 SGHRS and CDR2 YFSETQ. Trimming cost V 5 bases and J 0 bases; bases outside gene matches: 0. The CDR3 is 14 residues long. The chain's CDR3 is CASRLAANTGELFF. The CDR3 DNA is TGCGCCAGCAGACTAGCGGCGAACACCGGGGAGCTGTTTTTT.

The rearrangement uses TRBV4-3 and TRBJ2-3, with unresolved D. Germline CDR1 LGHNA, CDR2 YSLEER. This CDR3 has 14 amino acids. Trimming removed 1 base from V and 5 bases from J, with 10 bases in between. This chain's CDR3 is CASSQGLYQDTQYF. The CDR3 DNA is TGCGCCAGCAGCCAAGGACTCTATCAAGATACGCAGTATTTT.

This clone has more than one count but fewer than ten. V usage is TRBV5-4 and J usage is TRBJ1-2; 7 bases agree with TRBD1. The J segment lost 5 bases and the V segment lost 5 bases, leaving 9 bases of the junction unmatched. Germline CDR1 is SGHNT and CDR2 is YYREEE (reference sequence). The CDR3 length is 14 residues. The CDR3 spells CASRSGTDVYGYTF. The CDR3 DNA reads as TGTGCCAGCAGGTCCGGGACAGACGTTTATGGCTACACCTTC.

The rearrangement links TRBV16 to TRBJ2-1, with D possibly being TRBD1 (5 bases). From germline, CDR1 is KGHSY and CDR2 FQNENV. The V end lost 6 bases, the J end lost 6 bases, and 12 bases lay between the germline ends. The CDR3 extends over 13 amino acids. The CDR3 DNA reads TGTGCCAGCAGTCTCCTCGACAGCAATGAGCAGTTCTTC. Its translation is CASSLLDSNEQFF.

V is TRBV7-2 and J is TRBJ1-1; TRBD1 might be the D (6 bases). V dropped 5 bases and J dropped 7 bases, with 14 bases sitting between them. CDR3 length equals 13 residues. Germline V CDR1 and CDR2: SGHTA, FQGNSA. CDR3 residues: CASSVDRGDEAFF. The CDR3 DNA reads as TGTGCCAGCAGCGTGGACAGAGGGGATGAAGCTTTCTTT.

The chain is built from TRBV3-1 (or the pseudogene TRBV3-2) and TRBJ1-3; D may be TRBD1 (5 bases). Germline V gene lookup returns CDR1 LGHDT and CDR2 YNNKEL (reference sequence). The CDR3 sequence is 16 residues long. Trimming removed 4 bases at V and 0 bases at J, with 13 bases between. The CDR3, as DNA: TGTGCCAGCAGCCCCGCGAGACAGTACTCTGGAAACACCATATATTTT. Translated, it gives CASSPARQYSGNTIYF.

The chain is built from TRBV5-1 and TRBJ2-1, with TRBD2 matching over 14 bases. The trim removed 4 bases at V and 2 bases at J, leaving 5 bases unmatched. The V gene's germline CDR1 is SGHRS and CDR2 YFSETQ. The CDR3 spans 17 residues. The CDR3 is CASSPGTSGSPYNEQFF. CDR3 nucleotide sequence: TGCGCCAGCAGCCCGGGGACTAGCGGGAGCCCCTACAATGAGCAGTTCTTC.

The V call is TRBV5-1, the J call TRBJ2-2; 7 bases align to TRBD1. The CDR3 sequence is 15 residues long. The germline CDR1 and CDR2 sequences are SGHRS and YFSETQ. With 4 bases clipped from V and 5 bases from J, the junction kept 8 bases outside the gene matches. In DNA, the CDR3 is TGCGCCAGCAGCGTAGACAGGGTAGGAACCGGGGAGCTGTTTTTT. Translating it yields CASSVDRVGTGELFF.

The CDR3 is CASSPEGAGYGYTF. The CDR3 DNA is TGTGCCAGCAGCCCAGAGGGGGCAGGCTATGGCTACACCTTC. The chain carries TRBV9 and TRBJ1-2; 7 bases line up with TRBD1. V shed 4 bases, J shed 4 bases, and the junction held 7 bases outside the gene matches. This CDR3 contains 14 residues. CDR1 and CDR2 (germline): SGDLS, YYNGEE.

This chain uses TRBV14 with TRBJ1-2, with D possibly being TRBD1 (6 bases). Germline values: CDR1 SGHDN, CDR2 FVKESK. This CDR3 region has 14 residues. V lost 4 bases to trimming and J lost 1 base, with 10 bases between them. The CDR3 spells CASSLGQLNYGYTF. CDR3 DNA sequence: TGTGCCAGCAGCCTCGGACAGCTTAACTATGGCTACACCTTC.

The V and J genes are TRBV5-5 and TRBJ1-1; 8 bases are a match to TRBD1. With V trimmed by 1 base and J by 4 bases, 9 bases remained unmatched. This CDR3 is 16 amino acids long. Germline V gene lookup returns CDR1 SGHKS and CDR2 YYEKEE (reference sequence). The CDR3 region is CASSLRGDRTVTEAFF. CDR3 bases: TGTGCCAGCAGCTTGCGGGGGGACAGGACCGTCACTGAAGCTTTCTTT.